A selection of T cell receptor beta chains follows, all from one sample in a study of siplizumab effects on memory and regulatory T cells. Some clones are missing from TCRdb's copy, which holds only in-frame ones; the method was immunoSEQ multiplex PCR. The sample yields under 100,000 clones, 87% seen once. The sample comprised Tregs sorted from blood. Every receptor here comes from a human donor in good health. Each CDR3 is given without its conserved first and last residue.

V gene: TRBV7-2
J gene: TRBJ2-3
CDR3 protein: ASSLGPTDTQY

V gene: TRBV23-1
J gene: TRBJ1-6
CDR3 protein: ASSQFGKGRPPLH

V gene: TRBV7-2
J gene: TRBJ2-1
CDR3 protein: ASTSYNEQF

V gene: TRBV7-3
J gene: TRBJ1-6
CDR3 protein: ASSLTGVNSPLH

V gene: TRBV6-1
J gene: TRBJ2-1
CDR3 protein: ASRTGRDNEQF

V gene: TRBV4-2
J gene: TRBJ2-7
CDR3 protein: ASSQALAGFTTYEQY

V gene: TRBV2
J gene: TRBJ1-2
CDR3 protein: ASSEARPWGYT

V gene: TRBV6-6
J gene: TRBJ1-1
CDR3 protein: ASSYSAGGNTEAF

V gene: TRBV5-1
J gene: TRBJ2-1
CDR3 protein: ASSDLAGGSYNEQF

V gene: TRBV2
J gene: TRBJ2-4
CDR3 protein: ASGGGAKNIQY

V gene: TRBV5-1
J gene: TRBJ2-1
CDR3 protein: ASSMDVQQF

V gene: TRBV11-1
J gene: TRBJ1-1
CDR3 protein: ASRLDRGTEAF

V gene: TRBV4-2
J gene: TRBJ2-5
CDR3 protein: ASSQAGGFQETQY

V gene: TRBV5-1
J gene: TRBJ2-4
CDR3 protein: ASSGVAKNIQY

V gene: TRBV18
J gene: TRBJ2-7
CDR3 protein: ASSLPGPYEQY

V gene: TRBV4-2
J gene: TRBJ2-3
CDR3 protein: ASSQEKKGGDTQY

V gene: TRBV18
J gene: TRBJ1-4
CDR3 protein: ASSRQTTNEKLF

V gene: TRBV20-1
J gene: TRBJ2-7
CDR3 protein: SARVADEQY

V gene: TRBV10-3
J gene: TRBJ2-7
CDR3 protein: AISGPGQGAYEQY

V gene: TRBV5-6
J gene: TRBJ2-2
CDR3 protein: ASSLGQGRNTGELF

V gene: TRBV7-3
J gene: TRBJ1-4
CDR3 protein: ASSLQGITNEKLF

V gene: TRBV5-1
J gene: TRBJ1-2
CDR3 protein: ASSLELGHGYT